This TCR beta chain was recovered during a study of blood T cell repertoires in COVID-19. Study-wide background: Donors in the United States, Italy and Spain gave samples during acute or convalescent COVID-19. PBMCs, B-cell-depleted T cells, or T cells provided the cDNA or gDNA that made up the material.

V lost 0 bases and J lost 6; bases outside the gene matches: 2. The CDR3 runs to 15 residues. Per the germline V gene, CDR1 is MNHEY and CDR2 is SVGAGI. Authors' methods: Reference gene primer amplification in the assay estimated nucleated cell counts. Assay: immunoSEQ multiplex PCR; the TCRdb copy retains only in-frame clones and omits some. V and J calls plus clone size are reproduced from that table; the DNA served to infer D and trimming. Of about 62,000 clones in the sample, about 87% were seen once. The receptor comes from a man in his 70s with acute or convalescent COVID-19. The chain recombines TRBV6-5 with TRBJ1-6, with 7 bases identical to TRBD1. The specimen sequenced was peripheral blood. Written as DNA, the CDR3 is TGTGCCAGCAGTTACTCGGGACAGCCTAATTCACCCCTCCACTTT. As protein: CASSYSGQPNSPLHF.